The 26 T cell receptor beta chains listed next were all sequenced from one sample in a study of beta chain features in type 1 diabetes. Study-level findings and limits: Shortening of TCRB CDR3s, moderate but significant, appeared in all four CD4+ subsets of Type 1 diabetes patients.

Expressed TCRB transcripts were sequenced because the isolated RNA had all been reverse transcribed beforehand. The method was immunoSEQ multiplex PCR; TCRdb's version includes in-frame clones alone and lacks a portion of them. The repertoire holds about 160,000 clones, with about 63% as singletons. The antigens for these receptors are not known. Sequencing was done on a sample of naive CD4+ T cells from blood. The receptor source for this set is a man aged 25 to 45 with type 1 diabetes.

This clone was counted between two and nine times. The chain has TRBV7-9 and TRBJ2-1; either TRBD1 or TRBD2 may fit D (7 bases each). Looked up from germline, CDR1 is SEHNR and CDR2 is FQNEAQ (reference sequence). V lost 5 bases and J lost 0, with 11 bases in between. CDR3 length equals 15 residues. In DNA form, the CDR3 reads TGTGCCAGCAGCGCGGGGGACAGCTCCTACAATGAGCAGTTCTTC. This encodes CASSAGDSSYNEQFF.

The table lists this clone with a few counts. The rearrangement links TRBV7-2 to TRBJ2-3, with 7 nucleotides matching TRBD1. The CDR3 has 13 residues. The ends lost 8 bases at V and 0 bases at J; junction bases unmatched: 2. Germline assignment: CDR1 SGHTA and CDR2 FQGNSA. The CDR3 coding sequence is TGTGCCAGCCGACAGGGAAGCACAGATACGCAGTATTTT. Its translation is CASRQGSTDTQYF.

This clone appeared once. The CDR3, as DNA: TGTGCCTGCCCGGGACAGGGAATCCAAGAGACCCAGTACTTC. The encoded protein is CACPGQGIQETQYF. V gene TRBV30 combines with J gene TRBJ2-5, with TRBD1 matching over 9 bases. CDR1 and CDR2 from the germline V gene are GTSNPN and SVGIG (reference sequence). V lost 6 bases, J lost 1 base, and 6 bases stayed unmatched. CDR3 length equals 14 residues.

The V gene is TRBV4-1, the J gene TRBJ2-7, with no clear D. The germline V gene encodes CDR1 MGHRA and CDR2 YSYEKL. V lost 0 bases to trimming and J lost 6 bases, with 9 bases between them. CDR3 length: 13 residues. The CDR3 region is CASSQEVRREQYF. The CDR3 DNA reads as TGCGCCAGCAGCCAAGAAGTCCGCCGCGAGCAGTACTTC.

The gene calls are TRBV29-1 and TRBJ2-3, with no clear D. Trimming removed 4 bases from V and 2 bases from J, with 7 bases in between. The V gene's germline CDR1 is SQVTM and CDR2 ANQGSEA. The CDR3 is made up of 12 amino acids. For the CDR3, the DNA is TGCAGCGTTGGAGCCAACACAGATACGCAGTATTTT. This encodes CSVGANTDTQYF.

The CDR3 is CASSYGLAGGQETQYF. The CDR3 nucleotides are TGTGCCAGCAGCTACGGACTAGCGGGGGGTCAAGAGACCCAGTACTTC. This chain connects TRBV7-2 to TRBJ2-5; TRBD2 matches 14 bases. The germline V gene encodes CDR1 SGHTA and CDR2 FQGNSA. CDR3 length: 16 amino acids. With 4 bases clipped from V and 2 bases from J, the junction kept 3 bases outside the gene matches.

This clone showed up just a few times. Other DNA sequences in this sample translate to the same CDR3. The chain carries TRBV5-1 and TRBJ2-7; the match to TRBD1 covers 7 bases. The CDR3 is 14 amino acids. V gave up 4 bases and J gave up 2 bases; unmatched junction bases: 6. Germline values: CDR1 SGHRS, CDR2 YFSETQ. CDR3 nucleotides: TGCGCCAGCAGCCCGGGACAGATCCCCTACGAGCAGTACTTC. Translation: CASSPGQIPYEQYF.

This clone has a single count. The CDR3 reads CASSLAGVTYEQYF. Written as DNA, the CDR3 is TGCGCCAGCAGCTTGGCCGGGGTAACCTACGAGCAGTACTTC. The rearrangement uses TRBV5-1 and TRBJ2-7; perhaps TRBD2 as D (5 bases). V lost 0 bases to trimming and J lost 2 bases, with 9 bases between them. The CDR3 loop spans 14 amino acids. CDR1 and CDR2 from the germline V gene are SGHRS and YFSETQ.

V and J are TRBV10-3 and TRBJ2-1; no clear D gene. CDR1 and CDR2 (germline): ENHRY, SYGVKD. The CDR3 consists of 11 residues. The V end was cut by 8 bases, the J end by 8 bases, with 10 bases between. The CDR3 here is CAISGFDEQFF. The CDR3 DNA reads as TGTGCCATCTCCGGGTTCGATGAGCAGTTCTTC.

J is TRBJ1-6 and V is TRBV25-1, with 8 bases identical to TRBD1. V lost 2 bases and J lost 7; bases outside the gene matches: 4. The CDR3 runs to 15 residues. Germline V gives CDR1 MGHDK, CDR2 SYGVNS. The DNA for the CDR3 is TGTGCCAGCAGTGAAGGACAGGGACGCAATTCACCCCTCCACTTT. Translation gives CASSEGQGRNSPLHF.

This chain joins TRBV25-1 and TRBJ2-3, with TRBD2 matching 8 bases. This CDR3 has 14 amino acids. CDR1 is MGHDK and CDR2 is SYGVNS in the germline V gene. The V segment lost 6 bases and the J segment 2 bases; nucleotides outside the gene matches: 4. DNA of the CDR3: TGTGCCAGCAGCCGAGCGGGGGTCACAGATACGCAGTATTTT. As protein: CASSRAGVTDTQYF.

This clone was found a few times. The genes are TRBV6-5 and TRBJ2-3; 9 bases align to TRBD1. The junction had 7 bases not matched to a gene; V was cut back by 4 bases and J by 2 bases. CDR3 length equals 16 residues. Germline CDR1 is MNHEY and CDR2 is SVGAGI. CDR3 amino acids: CASSFRRTGATDTQYF. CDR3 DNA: TGTGCCAGCAGTTTCCGTCGGACAGGGGCCACAGATACGCAGTATTTT.

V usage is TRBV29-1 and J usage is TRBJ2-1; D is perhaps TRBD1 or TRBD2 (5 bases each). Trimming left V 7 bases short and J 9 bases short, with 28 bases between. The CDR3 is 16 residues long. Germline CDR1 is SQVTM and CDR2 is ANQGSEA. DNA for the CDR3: TGCAGCGCTCAACGAAGAGCCGGGAACCAGGGTGGTGAGCAGTTCTTC. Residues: CSAQRRAGNQGGEQFF.

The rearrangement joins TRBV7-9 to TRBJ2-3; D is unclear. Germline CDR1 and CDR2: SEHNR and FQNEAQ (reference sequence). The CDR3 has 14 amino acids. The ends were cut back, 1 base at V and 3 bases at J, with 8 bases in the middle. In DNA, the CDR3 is TGTGCCAGCAGCTTAGTTGGCACAACAGATACGCAGTATTTT. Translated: CASSLVGTTDTQYF.

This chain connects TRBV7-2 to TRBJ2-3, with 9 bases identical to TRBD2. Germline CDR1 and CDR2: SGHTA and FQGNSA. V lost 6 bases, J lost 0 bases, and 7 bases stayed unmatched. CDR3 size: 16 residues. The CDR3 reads CASRRAGGRSTDTQYF. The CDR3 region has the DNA TGTGCCAGCAGGCGCGCGGGGGGGCGAAGCACAGATACGCAGTATTTT.

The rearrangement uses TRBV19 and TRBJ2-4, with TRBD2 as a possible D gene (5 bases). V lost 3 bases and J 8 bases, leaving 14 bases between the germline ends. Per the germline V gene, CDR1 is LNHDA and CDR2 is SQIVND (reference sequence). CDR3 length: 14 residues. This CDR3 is CASSIPGSIDIQYF. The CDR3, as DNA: TGTGCCAGTAGTATCCCGGGGAGCATTGACATTCAGTACTTC.

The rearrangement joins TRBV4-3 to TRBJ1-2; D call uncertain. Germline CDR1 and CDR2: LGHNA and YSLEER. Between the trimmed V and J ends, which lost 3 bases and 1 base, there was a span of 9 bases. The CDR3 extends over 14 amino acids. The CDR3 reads CASSQEQVNYGYTF. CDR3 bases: TGCGCCAGCAGCCAGGAACAAGTTAACTATGGCTACACCTTC.

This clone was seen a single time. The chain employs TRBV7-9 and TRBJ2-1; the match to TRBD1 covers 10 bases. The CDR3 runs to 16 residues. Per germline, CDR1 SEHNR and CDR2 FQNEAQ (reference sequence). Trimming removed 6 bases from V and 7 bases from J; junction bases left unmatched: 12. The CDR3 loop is CASRPPGTGVVNEQFF. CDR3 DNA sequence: TGTGCCAGCAGACCCCCCGGGACAGGGGTCGTGAATGAGCAGTTCTTC. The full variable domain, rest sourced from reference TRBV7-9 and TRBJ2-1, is DTGVSQNPRHKITKRGQNVTFRCDPISEHNRLYWYRQTLGQGPEFLTYFQNEAQLEKSRLLSDRFSAERPKGSFSTLEIQRTEQGDSAMYLCASRPPGTGVVNEQFFGPGTRLTVL.

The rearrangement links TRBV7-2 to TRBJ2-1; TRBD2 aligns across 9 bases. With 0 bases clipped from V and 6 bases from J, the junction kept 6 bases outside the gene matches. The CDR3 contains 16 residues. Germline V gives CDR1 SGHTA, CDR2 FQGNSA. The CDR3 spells CASSLARLAGTNEQFF. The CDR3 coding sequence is TGTGCCAGCAGCTTAGCGCGCCTAGCGGGGACCAATGAGCAGTTCTTC. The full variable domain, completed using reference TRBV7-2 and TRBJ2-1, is GAGVSQSPSNKVTEKGKDVELRCDPISGHTALYWYRQSLGQGLEFLIYFQGNSAPDKSGLPSDRFSAERTGGSVSTLTIQRTQQEDSAVYLCASSLARLAGTNEQFFGPGTRLTVL.

CDR3: CSGTDSAVETQYF. The DNA of the CDR3 is TGCAGCGGGACGGACAGTGCAGTGGAGACCCAGTACTTC. This sequence joins TRBV29-1 and TRBJ2-5; perhaps TRBD1 as D (6 bases). Per germline, CDR1 SQVTM and CDR2 ANQGSEA. The CDR3 extends over 13 amino acids. Trimming removed 7 bases at V and 5 bases at J, with 17 bases between. The whole variable domain, remainder taken from reference TRBV29-1 and TRBJ2-5, is SAVISQKPSRDICQRGTSLTIQCQVDSQVTMMFWYRQQPGQSLTLIATANQGSEATYESGFVIDKFPISRPNLTFSTLTVSNMSPEDSSIYLCSGTDSAVETQYFGPGTRLLVL.

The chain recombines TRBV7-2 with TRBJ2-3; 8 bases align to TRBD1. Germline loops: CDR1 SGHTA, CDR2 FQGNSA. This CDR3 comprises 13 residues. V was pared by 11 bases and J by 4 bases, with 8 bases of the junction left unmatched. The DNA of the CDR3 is TGTGCCGGCGCACAGGGACAGGCAGATACGCAGTATTTT. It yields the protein CAGAQGQADTQYF.

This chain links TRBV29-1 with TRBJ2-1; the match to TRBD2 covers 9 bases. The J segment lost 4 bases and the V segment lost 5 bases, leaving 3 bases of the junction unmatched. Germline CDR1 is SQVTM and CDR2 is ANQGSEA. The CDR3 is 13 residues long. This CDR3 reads CSVLAGFYNEQFF. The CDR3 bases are TGCAGCGTTCTAGCGGGGTTTTACAATGAGCAGTTCTTC.

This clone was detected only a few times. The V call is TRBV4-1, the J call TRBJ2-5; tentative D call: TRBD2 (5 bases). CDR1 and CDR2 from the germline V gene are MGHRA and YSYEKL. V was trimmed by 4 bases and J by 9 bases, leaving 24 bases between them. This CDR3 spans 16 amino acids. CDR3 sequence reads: CASSRGLTRELRAQYF. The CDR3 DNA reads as TGCGCCAGCAGCCGAGGATTAACTAGGGAGCTCCGGGCCCAGTACTTC.

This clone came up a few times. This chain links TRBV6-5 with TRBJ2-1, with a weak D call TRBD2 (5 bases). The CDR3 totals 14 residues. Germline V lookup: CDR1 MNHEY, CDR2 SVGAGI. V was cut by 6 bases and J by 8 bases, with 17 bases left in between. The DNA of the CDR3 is TGTGCCAGCAGGCGGGCAGAAAGAATAGATGAGCAGTTCTTC. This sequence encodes CASRRAERIDEQFF.

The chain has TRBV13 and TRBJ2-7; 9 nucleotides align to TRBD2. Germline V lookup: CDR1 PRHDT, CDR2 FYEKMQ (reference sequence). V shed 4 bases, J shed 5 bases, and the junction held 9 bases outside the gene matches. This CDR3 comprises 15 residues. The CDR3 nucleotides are TGTGCCAGCAGCTGGGCCGGGACTAGCAACCACGAGCAGTACTTC. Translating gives CASSWAGTSNHEQYF.

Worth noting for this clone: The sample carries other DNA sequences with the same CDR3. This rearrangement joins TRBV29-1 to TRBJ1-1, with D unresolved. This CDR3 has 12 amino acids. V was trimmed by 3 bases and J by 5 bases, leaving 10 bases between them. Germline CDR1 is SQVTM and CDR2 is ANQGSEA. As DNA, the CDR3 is TGCAGCGTTGACCGGGGTGGAACTGAAGCTTTCTTT. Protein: CSVDRGGTEAFF.